Listed below are T cell receptor beta chains from one sample, sequenced in a study of blood T cell repertoires in COVID-19. The assay was immunoSEQ multiplex PCR, and TCRdb's table has in-frame clones only and misses some. Counted here are about 220,000 clones, 83% occurring once; the ten biggest clones make up about 2.5%. Sample: peripheral blood. The receptors derive from a woman between 40 and 55 years old with active or convalescent COVID-19. The CDR3 runs from the conserved cysteine through the conserved F or W. The order of the fields is clone size, J gene, D gene, V gene, CDR3 DNA, CDR3 protein. D genes are given only for firm matches. Size is stated for part of the rows, as once, few or many counts, or as a class when the clone is expanded.

-,TRBJ1-1,-,TRBV11-2,TGTGCCAGCAGCTTAAGGAGTAACACTGAAGCTTTCTTT,CASSLRSNTEAFF
-,TRBJ1-2,-,TRBV4-2,TGTGCCAGCAGCCAAGATGTAGCGAGCGCCTATGGCTACACCTTC,CASSQDVASAYGYTF
few,TRBJ1-1,-,TRBV29-1,TGCAGCGTTGAAGCGGGAGGCAGGGAGGCTTTCTTT,CSVEAGGREAFF
few,TRBJ1-2,-,TRBV10-3,TGTGCCATCAGTGAGTCCTGGTATATACTCTCTGGCTACACCTTC,CAISESWYILSGYTF
-,TRBJ1-1,TRBD1,TRBV11-2,TGTGCCAGCAGCGGACGGACAGGGGGCGGGGGCACTGAAGCTTTCTTT,CASSGRTGGGGTEAFF
-,TRBJ2-1,-,TRBV2,TGTGCCAGCAGCCAAAGACAGGTCCATGAGCAGTTCTTC,CASSQRQVHEQFF
-,TRBJ2-7,TRBD2,TRBV27,TGTGCCAGCAGTTTTAGCCTTTTGGGCGGGGGGGCCTACGAGCAGTACTTC,CASSFSLLGGGAYEQYF
-,TRBJ2-3,TRBD2,TRBV5-1,TGCGCCAGCAGCCCGGGACTAGCGGACCCTCGCACAGATACGCAGTATTTT,CASSPGLADPRTDTQYF
-,TRBJ2-1,TRBD2,TRBV20-1,TGCAGTGCTAGTGAATGGGGACTAGACTCGCGCAATGAGCAGTTCTTC,CSASEWGLDSRNEQFF
-,TRBJ1-2,-,TRBV30,TGTGCCTGGAGTGTACGGGGGGCAGAGGGCTACACCTTC,CAWSVRGAEGYTF
-,TRBJ2-5,-,TRBV6-2/TRBV6-3,TGTGCCAGCAGTTACCGGCGGAGGGAGACCCAGTACTTC,CASSYRRRETQYF
-,TRBJ1-1,TRBD1,TRBV24-1,TGTGCCACCAGTGAGCACACAGGGGGGACAGCTGAAGCTTTCTTT,CATSEHTGGTAEAFF
-,TRBJ1-1,-,TRBV6-5,TGTGCCAGCAGGTGGCGGGCCCCGGGGGACACTGAAGCTTTCTTT,CASRWRAPGDTEAFF
-,TRBJ2-1,-,TRBV4-3,TGCGCCAGCAGTCCCAGAAGGGGCAATGAGCAGTTCTTC,CASSPRRGNEQFF
once,TRBJ2-5,-,TRBV5-1,TGCGCCAGCAGCTTGGCCACCGGCGGAGGGTACCAAGAGACCCAGTACTTC,CASSLATGGGYQETQYF
once,TRBJ2-1,-,TRBV29-1,TGCAGCGTTGAAGGCACGGAGGCCAATGAGCAGTTCTTC,CSVEGTEANEQFF
-,TRBJ1-2,-,TRBV5-1,TGCGCCAGCAGCTTGGGGCCATCGGACAGTTCGGGCTATGGCTACACCTTC,CASSLGPSDSSGYGYTF